These 13 T cell receptor beta chains were all obtained from the same sample, sequenced in a study of blood T cell repertoires in COVID-19. Profiling relied on immunoSEQ multiplex PCR, and the TCRdb table lists in-frame clones only, not all of them. The sample yields about 300,000 clones, 80% to 90% seen once. Sequenced sample: PBMCs or T cells enriched from blood (not recorded which). These receptors were taken from a man under 40 who had recovered from COVID-19.

The chain has TRBV27 and TRBJ2-2; TRBD1 matches 8 bases. The J segment lost 6 bases and the V segment lost 5 bases, leaving 2 bases of the junction unmatched. Germline-derived CDR1 and CDR2 are MNHEY and SMNVEV (reference sequence). The CDR3 has 13 amino acids. CDR3 coding DNA: TGTGCCAGCAGTCAGACAGGGGCCGGGGAGCTGTTTTTT. Translating gives CASSQTGAGELFF.

This chain connects TRBV3-1 (or the pseudogene TRBV3-2) to TRBJ2-1, with 11 bases that match TRBD2. The ends lost 8 bases at V and 10 bases at J; junction bases unmatched: 10. The V gene's germline CDR1 is LGHDT and CDR2 YNNKEL (reference sequence). The CDR3 length is 14 residues. In nucleotides, the CDR3 is TGTGCCAGCGGCTTTAGCGGGGGGGCCAGGGAGCAGTTCTTC. Its protein is CASGFSGGAREQFF.

This sequence joins TRBV5-5 and TRBJ1-2; 9 bases line up with TRBD1. Trimming took 5 bases from V and 8 from J; bases not matched to a gene: 13. The CDR3 contains 15 residues. Germline V CDR1 and CDR2: SGHKS, YYEKEE (reference sequence). The chain's CDR3 is CASRHEQGAGRGYTF. CDR3 nucleotide sequence: TGTGCCAGCAGACACGAACAGGGGGCCGGCCGGGGCTACACCTTC.

This sequence joins TRBV4-1 and TRBJ1-2; no firm D call. Germline assignment: CDR1 MGHRA and CDR2 YSYEKL. Trimming removed 3 bases from V and 2 bases from J, with 16 bases in between. This CDR3 is 16 amino acids long. CDR3 in DNA: TGCGCCAGCAGCCAGACCGGAACAGCCGTAAACTATGGCTACACCTTC. This gives the protein CASSQTGTAVNYGYTF.

The gene calls are TRBV4-2 and TRBJ2-1; TRBD2 aligns across 9 bases. CDR3 size: 16 residues. Per germline, CDR1 LGHNA and CDR2 YNFKEQ. Trimming at V came to 9 bases and at J to 4 bases, leaving 13 bases not matched to a gene. CDR3 sequence reads: CASSLAPAGGYNEQFF. Written as DNA, the CDR3 is TGTGCCAGTTCACTGGCACCAGCGGGGGGTTACAATGAGCAGTTCTTC.

The chain recombines TRBV12-2 with TRBJ1-1. TRBV12-2 is a pseudogene. CDR3 size: 16 residues. The CDR3 coding sequence is TGTGCAAGTCGCTTACGGACTCACGTATTGAACACTGAAGCTTTCTTT. The encoded protein is CASRLRTHVLNTEAFF.

This chain joins TRBV6-2 or TRBV6-3 and TRBJ2-3; TRBD2 agrees at 8 bases. CDR3 size: 16 residues. V shed 5 bases and J 1 base; nucleotides not matched to a gene: 8. Per the germline V gene, CDR1 is MNHEY and CDR2 is SVGEGT. CDR3 in amino acids: CASSPRGRGGTDTQYF. The DNA for the CDR3 is TGTGCCAGCAGTCCCCGTGGGCGGGGGGGCACAGATACGCAGTATTTT.

In regard to this clone: The sample has other DNA sequences that encode this CDR3 too. The gene calls are TRBV27 and TRBJ1-1, with a tentative D call TRBD1 (5 bases). Trimming cost V 6 bases and J 0 bases, with 8 bases left between them. The CDR3 length is 13 residues. From germline, CDR1 is MNHEY and CDR2 SMNVEV (reference sequence). The CDR3 region is CASRDRVNTEAFF. In DNA, the CDR3 is TGTGCCAGCAGAGACAGAGTGAACACTGAAGCTTTCTTT.

This rearrangement joins TRBV9 to TRBJ2-2, with TRBD1 as a possible D gene (5 bases). This CDR3 is built from 15 residues. V was shortened by 0 bases and J by 1 base, with 7 bases between the two germline ends. Germline V gives CDR1 SGDLS, CDR2 YYNGEE. CDR3 region: CASSVGQRNTGELFF. CDR3 coding DNA: TGTGCCAGCAGCGTAGGACAGCGGAACACCGGGGAGCTGTTTTTT.

CDR3 region: CASSSPRMTSRVPREQYF. For the CDR3, the DNA is TGTGCCAGCAGCTCGCCGAGGATGACTAGCAGGGTTCCAAGGGAGCAGTACTTC. This chain uses TRBV5-4 with TRBJ2-7, with TRBD2 matching 7 bases. The length of the CDR3 is 18 residues. The junction had 22 bases not matched to a gene; V was cut back by 3 bases and J by 7 bases. Germline V gene data show CDR1 as SGHNT and CDR2 as YYREEE (reference sequence).

The V call is TRBV4-3, the J call TRBJ2-7; TRBD2 might be the D (5 bases). V was shortened by 4 bases and J by 4 bases, with 17 bases between the two germline ends. The germline V gene encodes CDR1 LGHNA and CDR2 YSLEER. The CDR3 totals 15 residues. The CDR3 DNA is TGCGCCAGCAGCCGCGCGGGCGGGTCCGGGTACGAGCAGTACTTC. This codes for CASSRAGGSGYEQYF.

V gene TRBV6-5 combines with J gene TRBJ1-5; 10 nucleotides match TRBD1. Germline V gene data show CDR1 as MNHEY and CDR2 as SVGAGI. CDR3 length equals 15 residues. V trimming: 2 bases; J trimming: 7 bases; junction bases outside the gene matches: 5. CDR3 protein: CASSYTRDRGQPQHF. The CDR3 DNA reads TGTGCCAGCAGTTACACCCGGGACAGGGGACAGCCCCAGCATTTT.

V usage is TRBV19 and J usage is TRBJ1-5; D not resolved. The germline V gene has CDR1 LNHDA and CDR2 SQIVND (reference sequence). The CDR3 totals 15 residues. V was trimmed by 5 bases and J by 0 bases, leaving 11 bases between them. The CDR3 region is CASSDRRDSNQPQHF. CDR3 coding DNA: TGTGCCAGTAGTGATAGGAGGGATAGCAATCAGCCCCAGCATTTT.